This is a list of T cell receptor beta chains from one sample in a study of CD8 T cells in ankylosing spondylitis. From the 5' RACE reads, TCRdb called clonotypes with MiXCR, one entry per CDR3 protein. The sample gives about 36,000 distinct CDR3 sequences, about 5.5% of which show up once; approximately 12% is in the top ten. Sequences were obtained from blood, either unsorted or a sorted T cell fraction (not recorded which). Source of these receptors: a male donor with ankylosing spondylitis or in good health (not recorded which). CDR3s include the opening cysteine and the closing phenylalanine or tryptophan. The D gene is left open where the match is weak. Rows may omit the clone size; those that give it use once, few, many or a size class.

.,TRBJ2-3,TRBV29-1,many,CSGWTAANTQYF,TGCAGCGGCTGGACGGCGGCGAACACGCAGTATTTT
.,TRBJ2-7,TRBV25-1,.,CASSGAETDSYEQYF,TGTGCCAGCAGTGGAGCGGAGACAGACTCCTACGAGCAGTACTTC
TRBD1,TRBJ1-1,TRBV10-3,many,CAISASQGTQAFF,TGTGCCATCAGTGCTTCACAGGGGACTCAAGCTTTCTTT
TRBD1,TRBJ2-5,TRBV20-1,many,CSASATGTGKSETQYF,TGCAGTGCTAGTGCAACCGGGACAGGGAAGTCGGAGACCCAGTACTTC
TRBD2,TRBJ2-4,TRBV12-3/TRBV12-4,many,CASSLQAGAENIQYF,TGTGCCAGCAGTCTACAAGCGGGAGCGGAAAACATTCAGTACTTC
.,TRBJ1-3,TRBV5-1,many,CASSLGLSTHPGNTIYF,TGCGCCAGCAGCTTGGGGCTCTCTACCCATCCTGGAAACACCATATATTTT
.,TRBJ1-6,TRBV9,many,CASSVEGSYNSPLHF,TGTGCCAGCAGCGTAGAGGGATCCTATAATTCACCCCTCCACTTT
TRBD1,TRBJ2-3,TRBV6-1,many,CASNTGQGAIADTQYF,TGTGCCAGCAACACGGGACAGGGGGCAATAGCAGATACGCAGTATTTT
TRBD2,TRBJ2-5,TRBV20-1,many,CSARLLAGRETQYF,TGCAGTGCTAGATTGCTAGCGGGGCGAGAGACCCAGTACTTC
.,TRBJ2-1,TRBV9,many,CASSVAGPSSYNEQFF,TGTGCCAGCAGCGTAGCGGGACCGAGCTCCTACAATGAGCAGTTCTTC